This entry lists 15 T cell receptor beta chains sequenced from one sample in a study of T-cell reconstitution after alpha-beta-depleted transplantation in children (dated by TCRdb to about 2016). The method behind the library was PCR. Instrument used: Illumina HiSeq 2500. TCR libraries were prepared with molecular barcoding, using unique molecular identifiers to normalize TCRbeta repertoire quantification. TCRdb redid the processing of the public reads, applying fastp at Q25 and MiXCR, and retained in-frame beta chains. Rows with a matching CDR3 protein are joined into one entry that keeps the most common DNA and genes. The sample table records approximately 190,000 distinct CDR3 sequences; roughly 6.3% of these occur just once. The top ten constitute about 5% of the sample. The sample's treatment or condition label, in plain terms: allogeneic hematopoietic cell transplantation with graft depleted of TCRalphabeta T cells and CD19 B cells.

This specimen was PBMCs, taken before TCRalphabeta/CD19-depleted stem cell transplant. Every receptor here comes from a girl under three years old with combined immunodeficiency, due to receive a stem cell transplant.

In this sample, this clonotype turned up many times. This chain joins TRBV5-1 and TRBJ1-1; TRBD1 is a possible D gene (5 bases). This CDR3 contains 14 residues. Germline CDR1 SGHRS, CDR2 YFSETQ. Between the trimmed V and J ends, which lost 4 bases and 6 bases, there was a span of 16 bases. CDR3 DNA: TGCGCCAGCAGCCCAACGCCCGGGGGACCTGAAGCTTTCTTT. Residues: CASSPTPGGPEAFF. The complete variable domain, with remaining parts taken from reference TRBV5-1 and TRBJ1-1, reads KAGVTQTPRYLIKTRGQQVTLSCSPISGHRSVSWYQQTPGQGLQFLFEYFSETQRNKGNFPGRFSGRQFSNSRSEMNVSTLELGDSALYLCASSPTPGGPEAFFGQGTRLTVV.

Only a few counts were recorded for this clonotype. J is TRBJ2-7 and V is TRBV29-1; TRBD2 matches at 8 bases. The germline V gene encodes CDR1 SQVTM and CDR2 ANQGSEA. The CDR3 runs 15 residues. Germline trimming cut 3 bases from V and 2 bases from J; bases unmatched to any gene: 9. CDR3 DNA: TGCAGCGTTGAGGGCGGGGGGACCGCGGCCTACGAGCAGTACTTC. Protein: CSVEGGGTAAYEQYF.

There are a few counts of this clonotype. CDR3 amino acids: CASSESPSGGVYEQYF. For the CDR3, the DNA is TGTGCCAGCAGTGAATCGCCTAGCGGGGGGGTGTACGAGCAGTACTTC. This chain joins TRBV6-1 and TRBJ2-7; 12 bases fit TRBD2. The CDR3 extends over 16 amino acids. Per germline, CDR1 MNHNS and CDR2 SASEGT. Trimming took 2 bases from V and 4 from J; bases not matched to a gene: 6.

The CDR3 loop reads CASSLGPPDTQYF. The CDR3, as DNA: TGTGCCAGCAGCTTAGGGCCCCCAGATACGCAGTATTTT. The chain joins TRBV11-2 to TRBJ2-3; no firm D call. Germline-derived CDR1 and CDR2 are SGHAT and FQNNGV. The CDR3 totals 13 residues. The ends were cut back, 1 base at V and 4 bases at J, with 6 bases in the middle.

This clonotype was seen many times. The V call is TRBV12-3 or TRBV12-4, the J call TRBJ1-6; D ambiguous. CDR3 size: 12 residues. V shed 2 bases and J shed 8 bases, with 4 bases lying between them. The CDR3 region is CASSLTDSPLHF. CDR3 DNA sequence: TGTGCCAGCAGTTTAACTGATTCACCCCTCCACTTT.

The sample holds many counts of this clonotype. The V gene is TRBV20-1, the J gene TRBJ1-1, with 7 bases that match TRBD1. The CDR3 extends over 16 amino acids. V dropped 0 bases and J dropped 1; count of bases not matched to a gene: 8. Looked up from germline, CDR1 is DFQATT and CDR2 is SNEGSKA (reference sequence). CDR3 DNA sequence: TGCAGTGCTAGAGATCGCTGGAGACAGGGGAACACTGAAGCTTTCTTT. Residues: CSARDRWRQGNTEAFF.

In this sample, this clonotype turned up many times. The chain couples TRBV7-3 to TRBJ2-6; D may be TRBD1 (6 bases). Germline CDR1 reads SGHTA; CDR2 reads FQGTGA. The V end lost 5 bases, the J end lost 0 bases, and 17 bases lay between the germline ends. CDR3 size: 18 residues. The CDR3 coding sequence is TGTGCCAGCAGCCACAGCCAGGGGCTAGTCTCTGGGGCCAACGTCCTGACTTTC. As protein: CASSHSQGLVSGANVLTF.

This clonotype was recorded at least ten times. This rearrangement joins TRBV29-1 to TRBJ2-3, with D possibly being TRBD1 or TRBD2 (5 bases each). Trimming took 3 bases from V and 0 from J, leaving 10 bases between them. CDR1 is SQVTM, CDR2 ANQGSEA, per germline. The CDR3 is 14 amino acids. CDR3 amino acids: CSVEGVFSTDTQYF. DNA for the CDR3: TGCAGCGTTGAGGGGGTCTTTAGCACAGATACGCAGTATTTT.

This clonotype was picked up many times. The V and J genes are TRBV4-2 and TRBJ1-2; 9 nucleotides agree with TRBD1. CDR1 is LGHNA and CDR2 is YNFKEQ in the germline V gene. The V and J ends lost 3 bases and 4 bases, in that order; junction bases with no gene match: 3. This CDR3 region has 14 residues. The chain's CDR3 is CASSHPGQGYGYTF. CDR3 sequence (DNA): TGTGCCAGCAGCCACCCGGGACAGGGCTATGGCTACACCTTC.

This clonotype came up many times. This chain links TRBV3-1 with TRBJ2-1; D is uncertain. This CDR3 contains 15 residues. Trimming shortened V by 0 bases and J by 4 bases, and 10 bases separated the two germline ends. CDR1 LGHDT and CDR2 YNNKEL come from the germline V gene (reference sequence). Written as DNA, the CDR3 is TGTGCCAGCAGCCAAGATCTCGTGGCTTACAATGAGCAGTTCTTC. It specifies CASSQDLVAYNEQFF.

The sample holds many counts of this clonotype. The rearrangement links TRBV7-9 to TRBJ1-1; D is uncertain. V lost 2 bases and J lost 8, with 12 bases in between. The CDR3 is 13 amino acids. The germline CDR1 and CDR2 sequences are SEHNR and FQNEAQ (reference sequence). CDR3 in amino acids: CASSLTSKKEAFF. The CDR3 DNA reads TGTGCCAGCAGCTTAACTAGCAAAAAAGAAGCTTTCTTT.

This clonotype was picked up a small number of times. The chain carries TRBV5-6 and TRBJ2-5; TRBD1 matches at 8 bases. V lost 7 bases and J lost 4; bases outside the gene matches: 9. Germline V CDR1 and CDR2: SGHDT, YYEEEE. CDR3 length: 14 residues. As DNA, the CDR3 is TGTGCCAGCGGATGGACAGGGAGCCGAGAGACCCAGTACTTC. Its translation: CASGWTGSRETQYF. Complete variable domain (other parts from reference TRBV5-6 and TRBJ2-5): DAGVTQSPTHLIKTRGQQVTLRCSPKSGHDTVSWYQQALGQGPQFIFQYYEEEERQRGNFPDRFSGHQFPNYSSELNVNALLLGDSALYLCASGWTGSRETQYFGPGTRLLVL.

This clonotype has at least ten counts. This sequence joins TRBV9 and TRBJ2-5; D gene ambiguous. This CDR3 has 14 residues. Trimming removed 1 base from V and 1 base from J, with 8 bases in between. Germline V gene data show CDR1 as SGDLS and CDR2 as YYNGEE. The CDR3 spells CASSVPGPQETQYF. Written as DNA, the CDR3 is TGTGCCAGCAGCGTACCCGGGCCCCAAGAGACCCAGTACTTC. The whole variable domain, remainder taken from reference TRBV9 and TRBJ2-5, is DSGVTQTPKHLITATGQRVTLRCSPRSGDLSVYWYQQSLDQGLQFLIQYYNGEERAKGNILERFSAQQFPDLHSELNLSSLELGDSALYFCASSVPGPQETQYFGPGTRLLVL.

This clonotype came up many times. V is TRBV7-2 and J is TRBJ2-7; 7 positions match TRBD2. The V gene's germline CDR1 is SGHTA and CDR2 FQGNSA. Trimming took 4 bases from V and 4 from J; bases not matched to a gene: 4. This CDR3 region has 13 residues. The CDR3 sequence is CASSWPGGYEQYF. The CDR3, as DNA: TGTGCCAGCAGCTGGCCCGGGGGGTACGAGCAGTACTTC.

This clonotype has at least ten counts. This chain links TRBV29-1 with TRBJ1-2; possibly TRBD1 for D (6 bases). Germline V gene lookup returns CDR1 SQVTM and CDR2 ANQGSEA. The CDR3 has 15 amino acids. The V and J ends lost 0 bases and 2 bases respectively, with 13 bases between them. DNA of the CDR3: TGCAGCGTTGAAGATCTTGTGACAGGCAACTATGGCTACACCTTC. Protein sequence: CSVEDLVTGNYGYTF.